These T cell receptor beta chains were read from a single sample in a study of PD-1 blockade in classical Hodgkin lymphoma. The table came from immunoSEQ multiplex PCR; TCRdb's copy has only in-frame clones and leaves some out. Among over 35,000 clones listed, 85% to 90% were seen once. This material consisted of peripheral blood mononuclear cells (PBMCs), taken at baseline. The origin of the receptors is a human donor with classical Hodgkin lymphoma. Each CDR3 is given with its conserved first and last residue. A D gene is named only where the DNA matches it firmly. Size is stated for part of the rows, as once, few or many counts, or as a class when the clone is expanded.

clone_size: .; v_call: TRBV4-3; d_call: TRBD2; j_call: TRBJ2-7; cdr3_length: 16; cdr3_aa: CASSHFKRETKYEQYF; cdr3_nt: TGCGCCAGCAGCCATTTTAAGCGGGAGACAAAATACGAGCAGTACTTC
clone_size: .; v_call: TRBV2; d_call: TRBD1; j_call: TRBJ2-7; cdr3_length: 13; cdr3_aa: CASIWDRNYEQYF; cdr3_nt: TGTGCCAGCATTTGGGACAGAAACTACGAGCAGTACTTC
clone_size: .; v_call: TRBV7-3; d_call: .; j_call: TRBJ2-2; cdr3_length: 15; cdr3_aa: CASSSTGVGTGELFF; cdr3_nt: TGTGCCAGCAGCTCGACAGGAGTGGGGACCGGGGAGCTGTTTTTT
clone_size: .; v_call: TRBV5-8; d_call: .; j_call: TRBJ2-1; cdr3_length: 17; cdr3_aa: CASSLSKTSSTYNEQFF; cdr3_nt: TGTGCCAGCAGCTTGTCCAAAACTAGCTCTACCTACAATGAGCAGTTCTTC
clone_size: .; v_call: TRBV25-1; d_call: .; j_call: TRBJ2-1; cdr3_length: 12; cdr3_aa: CASSESGSRQFF; cdr3_nt: TGTGCCAGCAGTGAATCGGGGTCAAGGCAGTTCTTC
clone_size: .; v_call: TRBV2; d_call: TRBD1; j_call: TRBJ1-5; cdr3_length: 18; cdr3_aa: CASSGGVTGTASNQPQHF; cdr3_nt: TGTGCCAGCAGCGGGGGGGTAACCGGGACAGCGAGCAATCAGCCCCAGCATTTT
clone_size: .; v_call: TRBV7-9; d_call: .; j_call: TRBJ1-2; cdr3_length: 12; cdr3_aa: CASSLASYGYTF; cdr3_nt: TGTGCCAGCAGCTTAGCCAGCTATGGCTACACCTTC
clone_size: once; v_call: TRBV6-5; d_call: .; j_call: TRBJ1-1; cdr3_length: 12; cdr3_aa: CASGNRYTEAFF; cdr3_nt: TGTGCCAGCGGGAACAGGTACACTGAAGCTTTCTTT
clone_size: .; v_call: TRBV11-2; d_call: .; j_call: TRBJ1-1; cdr3_length: 14; cdr3_aa: CASSLAPGNTEAFF; cdr3_nt: TGTGCCAGCAGCTTAGCGCCAGGGAACACTGAAGCTTTCTTT
clone_size: .; v_call: TRBV4-1; d_call: .; j_call: TRBJ1-1; cdr3_length: 16; cdr3_aa: CASSQDVTSMNTEAFF; cdr3_nt: TGCGCCAGCAGCCAAGACGTGACATCTATGAACACTGAAGCTTTCTTT
clone_size: .; v_call: TRBV4-1; d_call: TRBD1; j_call: TRBJ2-7; cdr3_length: 13; cdr3_aa: CASSQEETGEQYF; cdr3_nt: TGCGCCAGCAGCCAAGAGGAGACAGGGGAGCAGTACTTC
clone_size: .; v_call: TRBV7-2; d_call: TRBD1; j_call: TRBJ2-7; cdr3_length: 13; cdr3_aa: CASRWDREGEQYF; cdr3_nt: TGTGCCAGCCGCTGGGACAGGGAGGGCGAGCAGTACTTC
clone_size: .; v_call: TRBV7-2; d_call: TRBD1; j_call: TRBJ2-7; cdr3_length: 12; cdr3_aa: CASSRDSLEQYF; cdr3_nt: TGTGCCAGCAGCCGGGACAGTCTCGAGCAGTACTTC
clone_size: .; v_call: TRBV28; d_call: TRBD1; j_call: TRBJ2-5; cdr3_length: 13; cdr3_aa: CASRLGQGVTQYF; cdr3_nt: TGTGCCAGCCGCCTAGGACAGGGCGTGACCCAGTACTTC
clone_size: .; v_call: TRBV4-1; d_call: .; j_call: TRBJ2-7; cdr3_length: 14; cdr3_aa: CASSRGASSYEQYF; cdr3_nt: TGCGCCAGCAGCCGTGGGGCGAGCTCCTACGAGCAGTACTTC
clone_size: .; v_call: TRBV5-1; d_call: TRBD1; j_call: TRBJ1-1; cdr3_length: 14; cdr3_aa: CASSLGQGYTEAFF; cdr3_nt: TGCGCCAGCAGCTTGGGACAGGGCTACACTGAAGCTTTCTTT
clone_size: .; v_call: TRBV5-5; d_call: .; j_call: TRBJ1-5; cdr3_length: 18; cdr3_aa: CASSLAPGRVDSNQPQHF; cdr3_nt: TGTGCCAGCAGCTTGGCTCCGGGCAGGGTCGATAGCAATCAGCCCCAGCATTTT
clone_size: .; v_call: TRBV5-5; d_call: .; j_call: TRBJ1-5; cdr3_length: 15; cdr3_aa: CASSLARGSNQPQHF; cdr3_nt: TGTGCCAGCAGCTTGGCTAGGGGGAGCAATCAGCCCCAGCATTTT
clone_size: .; v_call: TRBV6-1; d_call: TRBD2; j_call: TRBJ2-7; cdr3_length: 12; cdr3_aa: CASMSGGYEQYF; cdr3_nt: TGTGCCAGCATGTCGGGGGGCTACGAGCAGTACTTC
clone_size: .; v_call: TRBV4-2; d_call: TRBD2; j_call: TRBJ2-1; cdr3_length: 18; cdr3_aa: CASSQESQLAGRFDEQFF; cdr3_nt: TGTGCCAGCAGCCAAGAATCTCAACTAGCGGGAAGGTTCGATGAGCAGTTCTTC
clone_size: .; v_call: TRBV4-2; d_call: TRBD2; j_call: TRBJ2-7; cdr3_length: 16; cdr3_aa: CASSQDSLAGFYEQYF; cdr3_nt: TGTGCCAGCAGCCAAGATTCACTAGCGGGATTCTACGAGCAGTACTTC
clone_size: .; v_call: TRBV6-1; d_call: .; j_call: TRBJ1-5; cdr3_length: 13; cdr3_aa: CASRGAVRQPQHF; cdr3_nt: TGTGCCAGCAGGGGGGCGGTCAGGCAGCCCCAGCATTTT
clone_size: .; v_call: TRBV7-9; d_call: .; j_call: TRBJ1-1; cdr3_length: 14; cdr3_aa: CASSSPPANTEAFF; cdr3_nt: TGTGCCAGCAGCTCCCCTCCGGCGAACACTGAAGCTTTCTTT
clone_size: .; v_call: TRBV6-5; d_call: TRBD2; j_call: TRBJ2-5; cdr3_length: 16; cdr3_aa: CASSYSGLAGLETQYF; cdr3_nt: TGTGCCAGCAGTTACTCGGGACTAGCGGGGTTGGAGACCCAGTACTTC
clone_size: .; v_call: TRBV6-5; d_call: TRBD1; j_call: TRBJ2-1; cdr3_length: 15; cdr3_aa: CASSFDRGQESEQFF; cdr3_nt: TGTGCCAGCAGCTTTGACAGGGGGCAAGAGAGTGAGCAGTTCTTC
clone_size: .; v_call: TRBV28; d_call: .; j_call: TRBJ1-2; cdr3_length: 11; cdr3_aa: CASSLVDGYTF; cdr3_nt: TGTGCCAGCAGTTTAGTGGATGGCTACACCTTC
clone_size: .; v_call: TRBV2; d_call: .; j_call: TRBJ2-2; cdr3_length: 14; cdr3_aa: CASKGQYPPGELFF; cdr3_nt: TGTGCCAGCAAAGGACAGTACCCCCCCGGGGAGCTGTTTTTT
clone_size: .; v_call: TRBV7-2; d_call: TRBD2; j_call: TRBJ2-6; cdr3_length: 19; cdr3_aa: CASSAGSASGIDGANVLTF; cdr3_nt: TGTGCCAGCAGCGCCGGTTCGGCTAGCGGGATTGATGGGGCCAACGTCCTGACTTTC
clone_size: .; v_call: TRBV2; d_call: .; j_call: TRBJ2-1; cdr3_length: 13; cdr3_aa: CASSRPLYNEQFF; cdr3_nt: TGTGCCAGCAGCAGGCCGCTGTACAATGAGCAGTTCTTC
clone_size: .; v_call: TRBV9; d_call: TRBD2; j_call: TRBJ2-7; cdr3_length: 17; cdr3_aa: CANSLGSRAGGQYEQYF; cdr3_nt: TGTGCCAACAGCCTCGGCAGTCGGGCGGGGGGCCAATACGAGCAGTACTTC
clone_size: .; v_call: TRBV19; d_call: .; j_call: TRBJ1-2; cdr3_length: 16; cdr3_aa: CASSPSGPIANYGYTF; cdr3_nt: TGTGCCAGTAGCCCTTCGGGTCCGATAGCAAACTATGGCTACACCTTC
clone_size: .; v_call: TRBV5-5; d_call: .; j_call: TRBJ1-4; cdr3_length: 16; cdr3_aa: CASSLGPGEANEKLFF; cdr3_nt: TGTGCCAGCAGCTTGGGGCCAGGGGAGGCTAATGAAAAACTGTTTTTT
clone_size: few; v_call: TRBV30; d_call: .; j_call: TRBJ1-3; cdr3_length: 15; cdr3_aa: CAWTIGRTSGNTIYF; cdr3_nt: TGTGCCTGGACCATTGGACGGACCTCTGGAAACACCATATATTTT
clone_size: .; v_call: TRBV5-1; d_call: .; j_call: TRBJ1-2; cdr3_length: 13; cdr3_aa: CASSPQGGVGYTF; cdr3_nt: TGCGCCAGCAGCCCACAGGGTGGTGTTGGCTACACCTTC
clone_size: .; v_call: TRBV6-5; d_call: TRBD1; j_call: TRBJ2-1; cdr3_length: 12; cdr3_aa: CASSTGGGEQFF; cdr3_nt: TGTGCCAGCAGTACAGGGGGTGGCGAGCAGTTCTTC
clone_size: .; v_call: TRBV4-1; d_call: .; j_call: TRBJ1-1; cdr3_length: 15; cdr3_aa: CASSQDRSGYTEAFF; cdr3_nt: TGCGCCAGCAGCCAAGATAGGTCAGGGTACACTGAAGCTTTCTTT
clone_size: once; v_call: TRBV7-3; d_call: .; j_call: TRBJ1-1; cdr3_length: 13; cdr3_aa: CASSLGEEGRAFF; cdr3_nt: TGTGCCAGCAGCTTAGGGGAGGAGGGGCGTGCTTTCTTT
clone_size: .; v_call: TRBV7-9; d_call: TRBD1; j_call: TRBJ2-1; cdr3_length: 15; cdr3_aa: CASSTPGQGYNEQFF; cdr3_nt: TGTGCCAGCAGCACCCCCGGACAGGGTTACAATGAGCAGTTCTTC
clone_size: .; v_call: TRBV13; d_call: .; j_call: TRBJ2-7; cdr3_length: 14; cdr3_aa: CASSLRLSPYEQYF; cdr3_nt: TGTGCCAGCAGCTTACGGTTGTCTCCGTACGAGCAGTACTTC
clone_size: .; v_call: TRBV5-6; d_call: .; j_call: TRBJ1-1; cdr3_length: 14; cdr3_aa: CASSLPWAATEAFF; cdr3_nt: TGTGCCAGCAGCTTGCCGTGGGCGGCCACTGAAGCTTTCTTT
clone_size: .; v_call: TRBV7-9; d_call: .; j_call: TRBJ1-1; cdr3_length: 13; cdr3_aa: CASSLRQDTEAFF; cdr3_nt: TGTGCCAGCAGCCTCAGACAGGACACTGAAGCTTTCTTT
clone_size: .; v_call: TRBV11-1; d_call: TRBD2; j_call: TRBJ2-7; cdr3_length: 17; cdr3_aa: CASSSSGTSGRAGEQYF; cdr3_nt: TGTGCCAGCAGCTCGTCTGGGACTAGCGGGAGGGCCGGCGAGCAGTACTTC